This T cell receptor (beta chain) was obtained from a study of OX40 agonist ivuxolimab in advanced cancers. On the study more broadly: Ivuxolimab, an agonistic anti-OX40 (CD134) antibody, was given to patients.

Germline V lookup: CDR1 SGDLS, CDR2 YYNGEE. This CDR3 spans 16 amino acids. V lost 0 bases to trimming and J lost 2 bases; unmatched junction nucleotides: 4. Measured with immunoSEQ multiplex PCR; TCRdb has only the in-frame clones, and not every one. Among roughly 81,000 clones listed, approximately 95% were seen once. The study sampled blood at baseline, cycle 4 day 1, and cycle 7 day 1. This clone was counted once. Its target is unknown. Study observations and caveats: In the 0.1 to 3.0 mg/kg range, CD4+ and CD8+ blood T cells had expanded clonally by week 6.

Sequenced material: CD4+ or CD8+ T cells sorted from blood, taken in a trial of the OX40 agonist ivuxolimab. This TCR was recovered from an adult with an advanced solid tumor such as melanoma, head and neck, liver or kidney cancer. The chain joins TRBV9 to TRBJ2-3; 9 nucleotides agree with TRBD2. The CDR3 DNA reads as TGTGCCAGCAGCGTAGGTAGCGGGAGATACACAGATACGCAGTATTTT. Amino acids: CASSVGSGRYTDTQYF.